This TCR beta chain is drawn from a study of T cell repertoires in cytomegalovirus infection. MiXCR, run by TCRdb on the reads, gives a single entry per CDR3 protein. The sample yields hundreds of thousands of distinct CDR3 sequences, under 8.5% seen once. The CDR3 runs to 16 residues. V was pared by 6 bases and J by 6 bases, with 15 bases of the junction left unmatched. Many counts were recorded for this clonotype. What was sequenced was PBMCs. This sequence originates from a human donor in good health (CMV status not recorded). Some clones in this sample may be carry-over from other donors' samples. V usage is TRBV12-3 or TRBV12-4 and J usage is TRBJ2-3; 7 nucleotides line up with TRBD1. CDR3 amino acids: CASRDPGQILTDTQYF. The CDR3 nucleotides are TGTGCCAGCAGGGACCCGGGACAGATTTTGACTGATACGCAGTATTTT.